What follows describes a single TCR beta chain. Its antigen is not identified. The junction departs from germline at one end; a sequencing error may be responsible. The sample belongs to a study of cytomegalovirus exposure and HLA in healthy donors. Study findings and constraints: It was reported that TCR beta sequences correctly inferred the HLA-A and HLA-B alleles for most subjects.

The PCR was carried out with 60 Vbeta primers and 13 Jbeta primers. Clones were read by immunoSEQ multiplex PCR, and TCRdb kept only the in-frame ones, dropping some. This sample has about 200,000 clones, with 80% to 85% found just once. Source material: PBMCs. The TCR comes from a boy aged 2 to 9 in good health and CMV-seronegative.

The CDR3 protein is CASSPTAGSYEQYF. For the CDR3, the DNA is TGTGCTAGCAGCCCGACCGCGGGCTCCTACGAGCAGTACTTC. This chain uses TRBV7-7 with TRBJ2-5; a weak D match, TRBD2 (5 bases). The end of the DNA aligns better with TRBJ2-7, so the J call may be wrong. Germline CDR1 SSHAT, CDR2 FNYEAQ (reference sequence). The CDR3 consists of 14 residues.